The T cell receptor beta chain under discussion was sequenced for a study of control samples from healthy donors and cancer patients. Only in-frame clones appear in the TCRdb table, and some are missing; sequencing was by immunoSEQ multiplex PCR. The sample holds more than 100,000 clones, roughly 88% seen once. Germline values: CDR1 MNHEY, CDR2 SVGAGI. The CDR3 contains 11 residues. The V gene lost 9 bases and the J gene lost 10 bases, with 10 bases spanning the gap. The chain has TRBV6-5 and TRBJ1-6; D is uncertain. The receptor was isolated from a middle-aged man in good health. The sequencing sample was made of blood. CDR3 nucleotide sequence: TGTGCCAGGCCTTCCCAATCACCCCTCCACTTT. Protein sequence: CARPSQSPLHF.